This is a list of T cell receptor beta chains from one sample in a study of CD8+ T cells in alopecia areata. Only in-frame clones appear in the TCRdb table, and some are missing; sequencing was by immunoSEQ multiplex PCR. The sample records some 240,000 clones, 57% being singletons. Sequencing was performed on CD4+ T cells sorted from blood, taken at week 0. Receptor source: a human donor with alopecia areata. Each CDR3 is given with its conserved first and last residue. D genes are given only for firm matches. Only some rows state a clone size, as once, few, many or a class for expanded clones.

J,size,D,V,CDR3,DNA
TRBJ2-5,NA,NA,TRBV6-6,CASSNRGQETQYF,TGTGCCAGCAGTAACCGGGGGCAAGAGACCCAGTACTTC
TRBJ1-3,NA,NA,TRBV5-6,CASSLIGPGNTIYF,TGTGCCAGCAGCTTAATAGGGCCTGGAAACACCATATATTTT
TRBJ1-6,few,NA,TRBV29-1,CSVEESQNSPLHF,TGCAGCGTTGAGGAAAGTCAGAATTCACCCCTCCACTTT
TRBJ1-6,NA,NA,TRBV4-1,CASSQVQGRNSPLHF,TGCGCCAGCAGCCAAGTTCAGGGGCGGAATTCACCCCTCCACTTT
TRBJ2-1,few,NA,TRBV5-1,CASSRSPGANEQFF,TGCGCCAGCAGCCGGTCCCCCGGAGCAAATGAGCAGTTCTTC
TRBJ2-1,few,NA,TRBV4-2,CASSHAGTEVRKRFF,TGTGCCAGCAGCCATGCCGGGACTGAGGTACGGAAGCGGTTCTTC
TRBJ1-5,NA,TRBD1,TRBV2,CASSKIGQDNQPQHF,TGTGCCAGCAGCAAGATAGGACAGGACAATCAGCCCCAGCATTTT
TRBJ2-1,few,NA,TRBV4-1,CASSQDGSGSGNEQFF,TGCGCCAGCAGCCAAGATGGCAGTGGGTCGGGGAATGAGCAGTTCTTC
TRBJ1-2,NA,NA,TRBV29-1,CSVSNPGGEGYGYTF,TGCAGCGTTTCTAACCCTGGGGGCGAGGGCTATGGCTACACCTTC
TRBJ1-5,few,NA,TRBV5-5,CASSPGGRRSNQPQHF,TGTGCCAGCAGCCCCGGGGGGCGACGGAGCAATCAGCCCCAGCATTTT
TRBJ1-1,few,NA,TRBV30,CAWSVWKNTEAFF,TGTGCCTGGAGTGTATGGAAGAACACTGAAGCTTTCTTT
TRBJ1-1,few,TRBD1,TRBV6-5,CASRVDRGYTEAFF,TGTGCCAGCAGGGTGGACAGGGGGTATACTGAAGCTTTCTTT
TRBJ2-2,NA,NA,TRBV5-1,CASSLGGTMNTGELFF,TGCGCCAGCAGCTTGGGTGGGACCATGAACACCGGGGAGCTGTTTTTT
TRBJ1-5,NA,TRBD1,TRBV7-8,CASSLTGGTGHQPQHF,TGTGCCAGCAGCCTAACAGGGGGCACGGGACATCAGCCCCAGCATTTT
TRBJ2-3,few,TRBD2,TRBV7-8,CASSLSGGGATDTQYF,TGTGCCAGCAGCTTAAGCGGCGGGGGGGCCACAGATACGCAGTATTTT
TRBJ2-2,NA,NA,TRBV5-8,CASSLWPRGSGTGELFF,TGTGCCAGCAGCTTATGGCCCCGGGGCAGCGGCACCGGGGAGCTGTTTTTT
TRBJ1-2,NA,NA,TRBV6-1,CASSGDSYGYTF,TGTGCCAGCAGCGGCGACAGCTATGGCTACACCTTC
TRBJ1-2,few,NA,TRBV6-5,CASSPGVRGYTF,TGTGCCAGCAGTCCAGGGGTACGTGGCTACACCTTC
TRBJ2-1,NA,TRBD1,TRBV27,CASRDRRSINEQFF,TGTGCCAGCAGGGACAGGAGATCTATTAATGAGCAGTTCTTC
TRBJ2-1,NA,NA,TRBV27,CASNGGGGFYNEQFF,TGTGCCAGCAACGGAGGGGGAGGGTTCTACAATGAGCAGTTCTTC
TRBJ2-7,NA,NA,TRBV7-9,CASHVSGSSYEQYF,TGTGCCAGCCATGTCTCGGGCAGCTCCTACGAGCAGTACTTC
TRBJ2-6,few,NA,TRBV28,CASTQGSILSGANVLTF,TGTGCCAGTACTCAAGGGAGCATCCTCTCTGGGGCCAACGTCCTGACTTTC
TRBJ2-3,NA,TRBD2,TRBV30,CAWRGGALQNTQYF,TGTGCCTGGAGGGGAGGGGCGCTGCAGAATACGCAGTATTTT
TRBJ1-1,NA,NA,TRBV27,CATGQAPNTEAFF,TGTGCCACCGGCCAGGCGCCGAACACTGAAGCTTTCTTT
TRBJ2-1,NA,TRBD2,TRBV5-4,CASSPGTSGMGDNEQFF,TGTGCCAGCAGCCCCGGGACTAGCGGGATGGGGGACAATGAGCAGTTCTTC
TRBJ2-5,NA,TRBD1,TRBV29-1,CSEGQGVGETQYF,TGCAGCGAAGGACAGGGCGTCGGAGAGACCCAGTACTTC
TRBJ1-5,NA,NA,TRBV7-2,CASSLTPDSNQPQHF,TGTGCCAGCAGCTTAACCCCGGATAGCAATCAGCCCCAGCATTTT
TRBJ2-7,NA,NA,TRBV4-1,CASSQDLRVWHEQYF,TGCGCCAGCAGCCAAGACCTGAGGGTCTGGCACGAGCAGTACTTC
TRBJ1-2,NA,TRBD1,TRBV29-1,CSVETGGYTF,TGCAGCGTAGAGACAGGGGGCTACACCTTC
TRBJ1-3,NA,TRBD1,TRBV25-1,CASSLTGSGNTIYF,TGTGCCAGCAGTTTGACAGGGTCTGGAAACACCATATATTTT
TRBJ2-3,NA,NA,TRBV7-9,CASSLGRYTDTQYF,TGTGCCAGCAGCTTAGGGCGCTACACAGATACGCAGTATTTT
TRBJ2-5,NA,TRBD1,TRBV7-9,CASSLEGQGGETQYF,TGTGCCAGCAGCTTAGAGGGACAGGGTGGAGAGACCCAGTACTTC
TRBJ1-2,few,NA,TRBV6-5,CASRPGLEANYGYTF,TGTGCCAGCAGACCAGGGTTGGAAGCTAACTATGGCTACACCTTC
TRBJ1-1,NA,NA,TRBV4-1,CASSQLGTQTGAFF,TGCGCCAGCAGCCAGCTAGGAACACAAACAGGAGCTTTCTTT
TRBJ2-7,NA,TRBD1,TRBV9,CASSVEGTGAREQYF,TGTGCCAGCAGCGTAGAAGGGACAGGGGCCCGGGAGCAGTACTTC
TRBJ2-1,few,TRBD2,TRBV11-2,CASSSGLAGEQFF,TGTGCCAGCAGCTCGGGACTAGCGGGCGAGCAGTTCTTC
TRBJ2-2,NA,NA,TRBV4-1,CASSQIKAGATGELFF,TGCGCCAGCAGCCAAATAAAAGCAGGGGCCACCGGGGAGCTGTTTTTT
TRBJ2-5,NA,TRBD1,TRBV15,CATSSRTGFNLQETQYF,TGTGCCACCAGCTCCCGGACAGGGTTTAACCTCCAAGAGACCCAGTACTTC
TRBJ2-3,NA,NA,TRBV4-1,CASSLDTTSTDTQYF,TGCGCCAGCAGCCTTGACACTACTAGCACAGATACGCAGTATTTT
TRBJ2-7,NA,TRBD1,TRBV30,CAWRGQGVYEQYF,TGTGCCTGGAGGGGACAGGGGGTCTACGAGCAGTACTTC
TRBJ1-1,many,TRBD1,TRBV18,CASSLLRDRNTEAFF,TGTGCCAGCTCACTTCTCCGGGACAGAAACACTGAAGCTTTCTTT
TRBJ1-1,NA,NA,TRBV5-1,CASSVALGTEAFF,TGCGCCAGCAGCGTAGCCCTCGGGACAGAAGCTTTCTTT
TRBJ1-2,once,NA,TRBV7-2,CASLYFGGRQGGYTF,TGTGCCAGCTTATACTTCGGGGGCCGTCAAGGCGGCTACACCTTC
TRBJ2-7,few,TRBD1,TRBV5-1,CASGWTGFDNEQYF,TGCGCCAGCGGATGGACAGGGTTTGACAACGAGCAGTACTTC
TRBJ2-3,NA,TRBD1,TRBV7-9,CASSLRDSYTDTQYF,TGTGCCAGCAGCTTAAGGGACAGCTACACAGATACGCAGTATTTT
TRBJ2-7,once,TRBD1,TRBV5-7,CASSPRQGFEQYF,TGTGCCAGCAGCCCTCGACAGGGGTTCGAGCAGTACTTC
TRBJ1-1,NA,NA,TRBV5-6,CASSLQTEAFF,TGTGCCAGCAGCCTACAGACTGAAGCTTTCTTT
TRBJ2-3,few,TRBD2,TRBV5-6,CASSWDYDTQYF,TGTGCCAGCAGCTGGGACTATGATACGCAGTATTTT
TRBJ2-1,NA,NA,TRBV29-1,CSVRGTTRAPHIYNEQFF,TGCAGCGTACGCGGGACAACCAGGGCCCCTCACATCTACAATGAGCAGTTCTTC
TRBJ2-5,NA,NA,TRBV5-1,CASSSGGNQETQYF,TGCGCCAGCAGCTCAGGGGGGAATCAAGAGACCCAGTACTTC
TRBJ1-2,NA,NA,TRBV29-1,CSVDSYGYTF,TGCAGCGTTGACAGTTATGGCTACACCTTC